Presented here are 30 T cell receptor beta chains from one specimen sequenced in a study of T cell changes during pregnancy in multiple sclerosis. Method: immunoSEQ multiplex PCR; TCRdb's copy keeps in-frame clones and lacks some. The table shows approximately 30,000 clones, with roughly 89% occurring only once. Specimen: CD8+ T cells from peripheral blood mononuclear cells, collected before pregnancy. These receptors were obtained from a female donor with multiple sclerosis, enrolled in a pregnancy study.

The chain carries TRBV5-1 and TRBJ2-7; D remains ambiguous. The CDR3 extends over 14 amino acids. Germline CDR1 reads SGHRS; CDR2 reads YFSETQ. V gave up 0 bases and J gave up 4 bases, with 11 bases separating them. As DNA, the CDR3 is TGCGCCAGCAGCTTGGCCAAAGGCGGATACGAGCAGTACTTC. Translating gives CASSLAKGGYEQYF.

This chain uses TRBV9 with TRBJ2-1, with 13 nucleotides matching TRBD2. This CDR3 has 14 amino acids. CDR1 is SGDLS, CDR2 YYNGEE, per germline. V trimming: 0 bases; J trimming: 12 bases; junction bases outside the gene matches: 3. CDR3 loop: CASSVAGLAGLQFF. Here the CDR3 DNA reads TGTGCCAGCAGCGTAGCGGGACTAGCGGGGTTGCAGTTCTTC.

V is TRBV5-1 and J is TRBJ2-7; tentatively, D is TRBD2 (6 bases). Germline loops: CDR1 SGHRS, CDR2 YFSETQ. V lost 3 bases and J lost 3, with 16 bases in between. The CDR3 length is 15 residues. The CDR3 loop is CASSSGVRDGYEQYF. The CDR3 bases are TGCGCCAGCAGCTCGGGGGTCCGGGACGGCTACGAGCAGTACTTC.

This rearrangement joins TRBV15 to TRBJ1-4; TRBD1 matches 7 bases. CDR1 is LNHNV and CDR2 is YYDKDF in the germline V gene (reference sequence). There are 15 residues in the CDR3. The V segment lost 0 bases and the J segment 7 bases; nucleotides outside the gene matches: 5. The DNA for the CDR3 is TGTGCCACCAGCAGAGATCAGTCAGGGGGTGAAAAACTGTTTTTT. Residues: CATSRDQSGGEKLFF.

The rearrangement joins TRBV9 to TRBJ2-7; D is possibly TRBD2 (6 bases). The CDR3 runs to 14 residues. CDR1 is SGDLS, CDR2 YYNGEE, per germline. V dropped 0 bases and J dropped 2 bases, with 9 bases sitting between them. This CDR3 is CASSVAGAAYEQYF. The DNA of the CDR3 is TGTGCCAGCAGCGTAGCGGGAGCAGCCTACGAGCAGTACTTC.

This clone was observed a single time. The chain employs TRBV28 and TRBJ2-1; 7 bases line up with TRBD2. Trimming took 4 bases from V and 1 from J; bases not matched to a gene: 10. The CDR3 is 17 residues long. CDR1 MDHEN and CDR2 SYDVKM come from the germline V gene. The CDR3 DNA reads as TGTGCCAGCAGTTGGACGTCAGCGGGGATTTCCTACAATGAGCAGTTCTTC. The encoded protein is CASSWTSAGISYNEQFF.

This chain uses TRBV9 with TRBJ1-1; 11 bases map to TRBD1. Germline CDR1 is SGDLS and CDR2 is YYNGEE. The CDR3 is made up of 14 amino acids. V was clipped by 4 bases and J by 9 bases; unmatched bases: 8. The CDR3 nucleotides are TGTGCCAGCAGCCCAAATCCGGACAGGGGGCAAGCTTTCTTT. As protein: CASSPNPDRGQAFF.

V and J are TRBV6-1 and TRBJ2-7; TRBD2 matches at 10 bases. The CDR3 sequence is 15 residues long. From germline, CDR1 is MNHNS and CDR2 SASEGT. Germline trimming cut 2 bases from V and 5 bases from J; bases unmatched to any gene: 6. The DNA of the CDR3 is TGTGCCAGCAGTGAAAGGATAGCGGGGGGAAACGAGCAGTACTTC. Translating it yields CASSERIAGGNEQYF.

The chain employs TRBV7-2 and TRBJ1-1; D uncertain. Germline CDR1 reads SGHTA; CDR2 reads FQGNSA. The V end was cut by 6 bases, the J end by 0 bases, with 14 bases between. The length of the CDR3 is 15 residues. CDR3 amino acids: CASSPRTDLNTEAFF. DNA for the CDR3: TGTGCCAGCAGTCCTCGTACGGACTTGAACACTGAAGCTTTCTTT.

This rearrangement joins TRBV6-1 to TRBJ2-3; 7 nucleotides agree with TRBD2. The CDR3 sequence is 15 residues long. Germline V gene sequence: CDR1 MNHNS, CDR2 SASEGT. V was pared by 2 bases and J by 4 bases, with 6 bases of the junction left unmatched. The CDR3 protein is CASSEIGGRADTQYF. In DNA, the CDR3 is TGTGCCAGCAGTGAAATTGGGGGGAGGGCAGATACGCAGTATTTT.

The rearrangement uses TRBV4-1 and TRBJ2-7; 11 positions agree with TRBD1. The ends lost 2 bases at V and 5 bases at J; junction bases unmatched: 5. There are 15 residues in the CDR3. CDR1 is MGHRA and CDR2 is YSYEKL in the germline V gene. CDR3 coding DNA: TGCGCCAGCAGCCAAAGGGACAGGGGGGCCGACGAGCAGTACTTC. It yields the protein CASSQRDRGADEQYF.

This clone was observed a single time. As DNA, the CDR3 is TGTGCCAGCAGTGGGGGGGTTCCTGGAAACACCATATATTTT. Its protein product is CASSGGVPGNTIYF. The rearrangement joins TRBV2 to TRBJ1-3, with a weak D call TRBD1 (5 bases). V lost 4 bases, J lost 2 bases, and 9 bases lay in between. The CDR3 loop spans 14 amino acids. Germline values: CDR1 SNHLY, CDR2 FYNNEI.

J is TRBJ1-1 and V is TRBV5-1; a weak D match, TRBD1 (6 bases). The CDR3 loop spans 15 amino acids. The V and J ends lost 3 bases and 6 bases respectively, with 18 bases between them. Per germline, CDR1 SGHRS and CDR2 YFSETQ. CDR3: CASSWEGGSVAEAFF. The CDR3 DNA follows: TGCGCCAGCAGCTGGGAGGGGGGCTCTGTCGCTGAAGCTTTCTTT.

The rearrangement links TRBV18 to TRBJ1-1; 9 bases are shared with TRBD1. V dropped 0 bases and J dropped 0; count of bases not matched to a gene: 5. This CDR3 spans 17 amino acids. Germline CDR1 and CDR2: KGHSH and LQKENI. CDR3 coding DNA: TGTGCCAGCTCACCACCGGACAGGGGTGGCATGAACACTGAAGCTTTCTTT. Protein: CASSPPDRGGMNTEAFF.

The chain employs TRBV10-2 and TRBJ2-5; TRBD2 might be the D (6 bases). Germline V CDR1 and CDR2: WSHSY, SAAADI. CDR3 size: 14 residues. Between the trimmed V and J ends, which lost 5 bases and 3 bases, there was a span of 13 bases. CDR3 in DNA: TGCGCCAGCAGTCGGGATCAGCGGGAAGAGACCCAGTACTTC. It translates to CASSRDQREETQYF.

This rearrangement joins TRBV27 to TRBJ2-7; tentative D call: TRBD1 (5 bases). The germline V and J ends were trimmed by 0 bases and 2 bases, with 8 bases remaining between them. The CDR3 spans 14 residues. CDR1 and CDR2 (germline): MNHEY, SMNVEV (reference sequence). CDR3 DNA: TGTGCCAGCAGTTTATCCAGGGCCCCCTACGAGCAGTACTTC. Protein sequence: CASSLSRAPYEQYF.

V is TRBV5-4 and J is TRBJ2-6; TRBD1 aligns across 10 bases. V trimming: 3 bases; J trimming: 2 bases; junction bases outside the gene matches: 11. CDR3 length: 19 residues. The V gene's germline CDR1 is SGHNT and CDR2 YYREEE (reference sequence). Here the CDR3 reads CASSSPGQGGLTGANVLTF. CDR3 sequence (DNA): TGTGCCAGCAGCTCGCCAGGACAGGGGGGACTAACTGGGGCCAACGTCCTGACTTTC.

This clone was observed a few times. CDR3 sequence (DNA): TGTGCCTGGAGTGTACTAGAACAGAGATACGCTGAAGCTTTCTTT. This encodes CAWSVLEQRYAEAFF. The V gene is TRBV30, the J gene TRBJ1-1; unclear D gene. This CDR3 region has 15 residues. V lost 0 bases to trimming and J lost 6 bases, with 17 bases between them. Germline V gene data show CDR1 as GTSNPN and CDR2 as SVGIG (reference sequence).

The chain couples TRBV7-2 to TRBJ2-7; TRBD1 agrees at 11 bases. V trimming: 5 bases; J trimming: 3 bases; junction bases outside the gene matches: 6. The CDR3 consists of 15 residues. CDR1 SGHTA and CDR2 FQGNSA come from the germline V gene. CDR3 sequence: CASSQDRGRYYEQYF. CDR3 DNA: TGTGCCAGCAGCCAGGACAGGGGGCGATACTACGAGCAGTACTTC.

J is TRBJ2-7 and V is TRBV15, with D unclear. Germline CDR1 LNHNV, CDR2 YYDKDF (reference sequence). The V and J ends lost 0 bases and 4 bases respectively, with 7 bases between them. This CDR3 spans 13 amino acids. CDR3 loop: CATSRDLLYEQYF. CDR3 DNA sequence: TGTGCCACCAGCAGAGACCTTCTATACGAGCAGTACTTC.

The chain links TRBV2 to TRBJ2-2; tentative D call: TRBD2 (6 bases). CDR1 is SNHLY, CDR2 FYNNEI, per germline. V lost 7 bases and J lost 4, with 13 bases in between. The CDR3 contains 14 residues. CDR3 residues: CASTPGGGTGELFF. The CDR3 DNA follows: TGTGCCAGCACCCCCGGGGGAGGCACCGGGGAGCTGTTTTTT.

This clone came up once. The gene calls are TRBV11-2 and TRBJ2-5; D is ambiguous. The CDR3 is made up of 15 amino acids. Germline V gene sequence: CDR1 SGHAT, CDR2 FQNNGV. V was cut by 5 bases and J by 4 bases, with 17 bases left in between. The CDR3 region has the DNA TGTGCCAGCAGCCCGCACGATTCCCCGCGAGAGACCCAGTACTTC. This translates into CASSPHDSPRETQYF.

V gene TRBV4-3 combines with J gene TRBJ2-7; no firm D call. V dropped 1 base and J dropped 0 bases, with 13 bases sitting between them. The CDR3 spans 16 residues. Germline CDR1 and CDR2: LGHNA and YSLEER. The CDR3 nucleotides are TGCGCCAGCAGCCAAGTTCATTCGCGGTACTCCTACGAGCAGTACTTC. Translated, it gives CASSQVHSRYSYEQYF.

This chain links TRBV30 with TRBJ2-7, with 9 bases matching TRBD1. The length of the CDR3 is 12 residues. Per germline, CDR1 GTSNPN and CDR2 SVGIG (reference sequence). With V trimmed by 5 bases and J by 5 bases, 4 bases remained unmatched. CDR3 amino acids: CAWGQGSDEQYF. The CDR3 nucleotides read TGTGCCTGGGGACAGGGGTCGGACGAGCAGTACTTC. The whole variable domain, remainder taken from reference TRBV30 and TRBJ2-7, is SQTIHQWPATLVQPVGSPLSLECTVEGTSNPNLYWYRQAAGRGLQLLFYSVGIGQISSEVPQNLSASRPQDRQFILSSKKLLLSDSGFYLCAWGQGSDEQYFGPGTRLTVT.

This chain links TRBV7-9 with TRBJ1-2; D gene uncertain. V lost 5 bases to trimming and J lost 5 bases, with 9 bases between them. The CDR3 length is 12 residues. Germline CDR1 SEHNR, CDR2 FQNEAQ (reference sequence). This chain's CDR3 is CASSKTAYGYTF. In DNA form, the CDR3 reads TGTGCCAGCAGCAAAACAGCTTATGGCTACACCTTC.

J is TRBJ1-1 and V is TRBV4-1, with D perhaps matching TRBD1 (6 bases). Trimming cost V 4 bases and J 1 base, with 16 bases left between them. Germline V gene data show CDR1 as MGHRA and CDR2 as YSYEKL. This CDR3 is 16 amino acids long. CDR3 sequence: CASSLPRQATNTEAFF. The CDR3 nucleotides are TGCGCCAGCAGCCTTCCGAGACAGGCGACGAACACTGAAGCTTTCTTT.

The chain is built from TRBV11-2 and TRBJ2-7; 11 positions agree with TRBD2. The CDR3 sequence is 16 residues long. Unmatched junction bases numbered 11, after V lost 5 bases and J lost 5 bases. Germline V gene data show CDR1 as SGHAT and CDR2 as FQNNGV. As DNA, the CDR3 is TGTGCCAGCAGCGCCCTGACTAGCGGGGAGATAAACGAGCAGTACTTC. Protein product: CASSALTSGEINEQYF.

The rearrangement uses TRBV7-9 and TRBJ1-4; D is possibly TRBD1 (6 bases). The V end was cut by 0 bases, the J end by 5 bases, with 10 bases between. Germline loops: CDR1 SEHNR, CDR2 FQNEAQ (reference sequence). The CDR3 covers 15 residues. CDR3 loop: CASSLAAGTNEKLFF. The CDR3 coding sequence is TGTGCCAGCAGCTTAGCGGCAGGGACAAATGAAAAACTGTTTTTT.

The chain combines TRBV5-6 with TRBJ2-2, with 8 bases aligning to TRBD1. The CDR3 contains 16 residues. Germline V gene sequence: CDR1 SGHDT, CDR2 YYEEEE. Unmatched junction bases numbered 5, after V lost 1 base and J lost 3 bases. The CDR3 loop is CASSLPGGEDTGELFF. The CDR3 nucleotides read TGTGCCAGCAGCTTGCCAGGGGGCGAGGACACCGGGGAGCTGTTTTTT.

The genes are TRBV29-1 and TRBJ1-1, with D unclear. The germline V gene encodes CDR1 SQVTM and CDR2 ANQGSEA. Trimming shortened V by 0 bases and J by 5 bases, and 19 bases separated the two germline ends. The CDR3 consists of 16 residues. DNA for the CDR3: TGCAGCGTTGAAGAATTCGGTGGGCCCCGACGGACTGAAGCTTTCTTT. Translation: CSVEEFGGPRRTEAFF.